The 8 T cell receptor beta chains given below trace back to one sample, sequenced in a study of CD8+CD57+ T cells in acquired aplastic anemia. Genomic DNA served as template for TCR beta VDJ and CDR3 profiling. TCRdb passed the reads through MiXCR, listing each CDR3 protein once. The profile shows under 200,000 distinct CDR3 sequences, about three fifths of them singletons. The sample comprised sorted CD4+, CD8+, or CD8+CD57+ T cells (not recorded which) from PBMCs. These receptors were collected from a human donor with severe aplastic anemia or a healthy control (not recorded which).

As to this clonotype: The junction differs from germline at one of its ends, possibly a read error. The chain is built from TRBV9 and TRBJ2-3; 7 positions match TRBD2. Looked up from germline, CDR1 is SGDLS and CDR2 is YYNGEE. CDR3 length: 12 residues. CDR3 coding DNA: TGTGCCAACAGCGTAGGTCTAGCGGCGCAGTATTTT. The encoded protein is CANSVGLAAQYF. The whole variable domain, filled in from reference TRBV9 and TRBJ2-3, reads DSGVTQTPKHLITATGQRVTLRCSPRSGDLSVYWYQQSLDQGLQFLIQYYNGEERAKGNILERFSAQQFPDLHSELNLSSLELGDSALYFCANSVGLAAQYFGPGTRLTVL.

The CDR3 nucleotides are TGTGCCAGCAGCTTATCAACAGGGAGCTATGGCTACACCTTC. Its protein is CASSLSTGSYGYTF. The chain couples TRBV7-9 to TRBJ1-2, with D possibly matching TRBD1 (6 bases). The CDR3 loop spans 14 amino acids. Looked up from germline, CDR1 is SEHNR and CDR2 is FQNEAQ (reference sequence). V lost 2 bases to trimming and J lost 4 bases, with 11 bases between them.

A note on this clonotype: Relative to the germline gene, one junction end is altered; a read error may explain this. The chain joins TRBV9 to TRBJ2-3; 9 nucleotides agree with TRBD2. The germline V gene has CDR1 SGDLS and CDR2 YYNGEE. There are 16 residues in the CDR3. Here the CDR3 DNA reads TGCGCCAGCAGCTTGTCGCTAGCGGGGTTAACAGATACGCAGTATTTT. It is translated as CASSLSLAGLTDTQYF.

J is TRBJ2-5 and V is TRBV19; 9 bases map to TRBD2. The V segment lost 9 bases and the J segment 5 bases; nucleotides outside the gene matches: 16. The germline gives CDR1 LNHDA, CDR2 SQIVND (reference sequence). The CDR3 contains 16 residues. CDR3 DNA: TGTGCCAGCCTCCCCCATAGCGGGAGTATCGTTGAGACCCAGTACTTC. Amino acids: CASLPHSGSIVETQYF.

This clonotype was counted once. CDR3 loop: CAINTGGMYEQYF. Here the CDR3 DNA reads TGTGCCATCAACACAGGGGGAATGTACGAGCAGTACTTC. The chain couples TRBV10-3 to TRBJ2-7; 8 bases map to TRBD1. V was pared by 7 bases and J by 4 bases, with 6 bases of the junction left unmatched. Germline V gives CDR1 ENHRY, CDR2 SYGVKD. This CDR3 comprises 13 residues.

This clonotype was seen just once. The rearrangement links TRBV7-9 to TRBJ2-7, with D maybe TRBD2 (5 bases). Germline V gene data show CDR1 as SEHNR and CDR2 as FQNEAQ (reference sequence). V dropped 4 bases and J dropped 5 bases, with 12 bases sitting between them. The CDR3 consists of 13 residues. CDR3: CASSSKRVDEQYF. The CDR3, as DNA: TGTGCCAGCAGCTCCAAGAGGGTGGACGAGCAGTACTTC.

This clonotype was seen repeatedly, ten times or more. The gene calls are TRBV27 and TRBJ2-7, with 7 bases that match TRBD2. With 7 bases clipped from V and 5 bases from J, the junction kept 8 bases outside the gene matches. The CDR3 is 13 amino acids. Germline CDR1 MNHEY, CDR2 SMNVEV (reference sequence). The CDR3 DNA is TGTGCCAGCACCACCCGGGGGGTCCACGAGCAGTACTTC. It specifies CASTTRGVHEQYF.

The chain couples TRBV10-3 to TRBJ1-2; the match to TRBD1 covers 7 bases. CDR1 is ENHRY and CDR2 is SYGVKD in the germline V gene. The CDR3 spans 13 residues. J gave up 7 bases and V 5 bases, and 7 bases lay outside the gene matches. Here the CDR3 reads CAISSGTESGYTF. DNA of the CDR3: TGTGCCATCAGTTCCGGGACAGAGTCTGGCTACACCTTC.